Presented here are 21 T cell receptor beta chains from one specimen sequenced in a study of cytomegalovirus exposure and HLA in healthy donors. This PCR relied on a set of 60 Vbeta primers and 13 Jbeta primers. Method: immunoSEQ multiplex PCR; TCRdb's copy keeps in-frame clones and lacks some. The sample records 19,000 or so clones, roughly 75% being singletons. Sequencing used PBMCs. These receptors were taken from a man between 18 and 35 years old in good health and CMV-seronegative.

The chain links TRBV29-1 to TRBJ2-1, with 7 nucleotides matching TRBD1. Germline CDR1 SQVTM, CDR2 ANQGSEA. V lost 6 bases to trimming and J lost 0 bases; unmatched junction nucleotides: 8. The CDR3 has 15 residues. In nucleotides, the CDR3 is TGCAGCGTCTCCCAGACAGGGAGCTCCTACAATGAGCAGTTCTTC. Translated: CSVSQTGSSYNEQFF.

The V gene is TRBV19, the J gene TRBJ1-5; 10 bases map to TRBD1. The CDR3 is 19 residues long. Germline CDR1 LNHDA, CDR2 SQIVND (reference sequence). V dropped 0 bases and J dropped 2; count of bases not matched to a gene: 10. CDR3 nucleotides: TGTGCCAGTAGTATAGACCCGCGACAGGGGGCCTCGGGCAATCAGCCCCAGCATTTT. This translates into CASSIDPRQGASGNQPQHF.

In DNA, the CDR3 is TGTGCCTTGACCCGAGGGGGCCCTCCTAGTCCGCAGTACTTC. Its translation is CALTRGGPPSPQYF. V and J are TRBV30 and TRBJ2-7; the match to TRBD1 covers 7 bases. The CDR3 contains 14 residues. CDR1 is GTSNPN, CDR2 SVGIG, per germline (reference sequence). With 7 bases clipped from V and 9 bases from J, the junction kept 18 bases outside the gene matches.

V gene TRBV30 combines with J gene TRBJ1-1; unclear D gene. V was pared by 5 bases and J by 6 bases, with 7 bases between. Germline V gene sequence: CDR1 GTSNPN, CDR2 SVGIG (reference sequence). The CDR3 is made up of 10 amino acids. In nucleotides, the CDR3 is TGTGCCTGGGGGAGCCCTGAAGCTTTCTTT. It is translated as CAWGSPEAFF.

This chain links TRBV29-1 with TRBJ1-2; D ambiguous. V lost 5 bases and J 4 bases, leaving 11 bases between the germline ends. Per germline, CDR1 SQVTM and CDR2 ANQGSEA. The CDR3 sequence is 12 residues long. The CDR3 sequence: CSVSDTSYGYTF. CDR3 in DNA: TGCAGCGTTTCCGACACGAGCTATGGCTACACCTTC.

V gene TRBV5-1 combines with J gene TRBJ2-3, with 7 nucleotides matching TRBD1. There are 15 residues in the CDR3. Germline loops: CDR1 SGHRS, CDR2 YFSETQ. V lost 4 bases to trimming and J lost 4 bases; unmatched junction nucleotides: 9. DNA of the CDR3: TGCGCCAGCAGCAAAACAGGGGCTTCCTCAGATACGCAGTATTTT. Protein sequence: CASSKTGASSDTQYF. Using reference TRBV5-1 and TRBJ2-3 for the parts outside the CDR3, the full variable domain is KAGVTQTPRYLIKTRGQQVTLSCSPISGHRSVSWYQQTPGQGLQFLFEYFSETQRNKGNFPGRFSGRQFSNSRSEMNVSTLELGDSALYLCASSKTGASSDTQYFGPGTRLTVL.

V usage is TRBV6-6 and J usage is TRBJ2-1, with 7 bases matching TRBD2. CDR3 size: 12 residues. Looked up from germline, CDR1 is MNHNY and CDR2 is SVGAGI (reference sequence). Trimming took 6 bases from V and 8 from J; bases not matched to a gene: 4. The CDR3 loop reads CASSLTSYEQFF. In DNA, the CDR3 is TGTGCCAGCAGCCTGACTAGCTATGAGCAGTTCTTC.

The chain has TRBV18 and TRBJ1-5; 7 bases are shared with TRBD1. Trimming removed 3 bases from V and 4 bases from J; junction bases left unmatched: 3. This CDR3 is built from 14 residues. Germline V lookup: CDR1 KGHSH, CDR2 LQKENI. The DNA for the CDR3 is TGTGCCAGCTCACCCGGACAGGCTAATCAGCCCCAGCATTTT. Amino acid sequence: CASSPGQANQPQHF.

V is TRBV9 and J is TRBJ2-1; 8 bases align to TRBD2. The length of the CDR3 is 16 residues. J gave up 0 bases and V 1 base, and 3 bases lay outside the gene matches. Germline-derived CDR1 and CDR2 are SGDLS and YYNGEE. CDR3: CASSVRSGSSYNEQFF. CDR3 nucleotide sequence: TGTGCCAGCAGCGTACGGAGCGGGAGCTCCTACAATGAGCAGTTCTTC.

This chain joins TRBV6-5 and TRBJ1-1, with TRBD1 as a possible D gene (6 bases). The V and J ends lost 0 bases and 11 bases respectively, with 16 bases between them. This CDR3 has 14 amino acids. CDR1 is MNHEY, CDR2 SVGAGI, per germline. CDR3 loop: CASSYSTGFIGAFF. Written as DNA, the CDR3 is TGTGCCAGCAGTTACTCAACAGGGTTTATAGGGGCTTTCTTT.

V and J are TRBV2 and TRBJ1-6; maybe TRBD1 (6 bases). Looked up from germline, CDR1 is SNHLY and CDR2 is FYNNEI. The V end lost 5 bases, the J end lost 12 bases, and 17 bases lay between the germline ends. The CDR3 is 14 amino acids. CDR3 protein: CASSTTGIGGPLHF. For the CDR3, the DNA is TGTGCCAGCAGTACGACAGGTATAGGTGGACCCCTCCACTTT.

The chain joins TRBV30 to TRBJ2-1; D is unclear. Looked up from germline, CDR1 is GTSNPN and CDR2 is SVGIG (reference sequence). The CDR3 has 13 amino acids. The germline V and J ends were trimmed by 0 bases and 9 bases, with 12 bases remaining between them. CDR3 DNA: TGTGCCTGGAGTGTATCTTCCCGAGGTGAGCAGTTCTTC. This encodes CAWSVSSRGEQFF.

Only one count was recorded for this clone. The genes are TRBV29-1 and TRBJ1-1; D is unclear. Trimming removed 4 bases at V and 0 bases at J, with 9 bases between. CDR1 is SQVTM, CDR2 ANQGSEA, per germline. This CDR3 is 13 amino acids long. The CDR3 is CSVAGIMNTEAFF. The DNA of the CDR3 is TGCAGCGTTGCTGGCATCATGAACACTGAAGCTTTCTTT. Based on the CDR3 plus reference TRBV29-1 and TRBJ1-1, the full variable domain is SAVISQKPSRDICQRGTSLTIQCQVDSQVTMMFWYRQQPGQSLTLIATANQGSEATYESGFVIDKFPISRPNLTFSTLTVSNMSPEDSSIYLCSVAGIMNTEAFFGQGTRLTVV.

For the CDR3, the DNA is TGTGGAGCGGGAGAGCACAATGAGCAGTTCTTC. This sequence encodes CGAGEHNEQFF. This chain joins TRBV15 and TRBJ2-1; the match to TRBD2 covers 8 bases. The CDR3 loop spans 11 amino acids. Germline lookup yields CDR1 LNHNV and CDR2 YYDKDF (reference sequence).

The chain carries TRBV4-1 and TRBJ2-1, with 9 bases lining up with TRBD2. Germline assignment: CDR1 MGHRA and CDR2 YSYEKL. The junction had 5 bases not matched to a gene; V was cut back by 2 bases and J by 6 bases. The CDR3 contains 15 residues. In DNA, the CDR3 is TGCGCCAGCAGCCAACCTAGCGGGACGGGCAATGAGCAGTTCTTC. Translation gives CASSQPSGTGNEQFF.

In this sample, this clone turned up a few times. This chain joins TRBV30 and TRBJ1-1; 7 positions agree with TRBD1. The ends lost 2 bases at V and 8 bases at J; junction bases unmatched: 11. Per the germline V gene, CDR1 is GTSNPN and CDR2 is SVGIG (reference sequence). This CDR3 contains 14 residues. Here the CDR3 reads CAWSKTGDGGEAFF. CDR3 nucleotides: TGTGCCTGGAGTAAAACAGGGGACGGCGGAGAAGCTTTCTTT.

The chain is built from TRBV6-5 and TRBJ1-3; unclear D gene. V dropped 2 bases and J dropped 4 bases, with 9 bases sitting between them. This CDR3 is 14 amino acids long. Per germline, CDR1 MNHEY and CDR2 SVGAGI. The CDR3 is CASSYGGNGNTIYF. Written as DNA, the CDR3 is TGTGCCAGCAGTTACGGAGGGAACGGAAACACCATATATTTT.

This chain links TRBV7-9 with TRBJ1-2; D gene ambiguous. CDR1 and CDR2 from the germline V gene are SEHNR and FQNEAQ (reference sequence). V lost 7 bases to trimming and J lost 2 bases, with 20 bases between them. The CDR3 is made up of 16 amino acids. This CDR3 is CASTPQRSPENYGYTF. The CDR3 nucleotides read TGTGCCAGCACTCCTCAGCGCTCCCCGGAAAACTATGGCTACACCTTC.

In nucleotides, the CDR3 is TGTGCCACCGAGGGGGCCATGTCCTACGAGCAGTACTTC. Translating gives CATEGAMSYEQYF. J is TRBJ2-7 and V is TRBV10-3; 7 nucleotides agree with TRBD1. Germline V gene data show CDR1 as ENHRY and CDR2 as SYGVKD. The CDR3 length is 13 residues. The V gene end was trimmed by 10 bases and the J gene end by 1 base; junction bases not matched to a gene: 7.

This clone has just a few counts. The chain recombines TRBV6-5 with TRBJ2-3; no clear D. The CDR3 totals 12 residues. The ends were cut back, 6 bases at V and 1 base at J, with 5 bases in the middle. CDR1 MNHEY and CDR2 SVGAGI come from the germline V gene. The CDR3 sequence: CASRAGTDTQYF. The CDR3 DNA reads TGTGCCAGCAGGGCGGGCACAGATACGCAGTATTTT.

This chain connects TRBV9 to TRBJ2-7, with 8 bases fitting TRBD1. This CDR3 spans 14 amino acids. CDR1 and CDR2 from the germline V gene are SGDLS and YYNGEE. The trim removed 9 bases at V and 5 bases at J, leaving 13 bases unmatched. The CDR3 DNA follows: TGTGCCAACATCGGACAGGGAGGATCAAACGAGCAGTACTTC. This gives the protein CANIGQGGSNEQYF.